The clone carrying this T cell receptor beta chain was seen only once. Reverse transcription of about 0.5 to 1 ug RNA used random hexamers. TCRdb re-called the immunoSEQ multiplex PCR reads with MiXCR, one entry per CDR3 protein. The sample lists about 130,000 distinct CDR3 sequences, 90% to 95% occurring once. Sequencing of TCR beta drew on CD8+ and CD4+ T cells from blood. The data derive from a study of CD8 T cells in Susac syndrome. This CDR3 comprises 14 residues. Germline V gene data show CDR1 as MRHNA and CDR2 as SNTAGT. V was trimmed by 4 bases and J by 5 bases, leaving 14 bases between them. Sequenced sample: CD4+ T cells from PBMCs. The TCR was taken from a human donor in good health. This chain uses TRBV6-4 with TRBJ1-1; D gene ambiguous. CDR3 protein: CASSAHRGTTEAFF. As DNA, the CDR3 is TGTGCCAGCAGTGCCCATCGGGGTACTACTGAAGCTTTCTTT.